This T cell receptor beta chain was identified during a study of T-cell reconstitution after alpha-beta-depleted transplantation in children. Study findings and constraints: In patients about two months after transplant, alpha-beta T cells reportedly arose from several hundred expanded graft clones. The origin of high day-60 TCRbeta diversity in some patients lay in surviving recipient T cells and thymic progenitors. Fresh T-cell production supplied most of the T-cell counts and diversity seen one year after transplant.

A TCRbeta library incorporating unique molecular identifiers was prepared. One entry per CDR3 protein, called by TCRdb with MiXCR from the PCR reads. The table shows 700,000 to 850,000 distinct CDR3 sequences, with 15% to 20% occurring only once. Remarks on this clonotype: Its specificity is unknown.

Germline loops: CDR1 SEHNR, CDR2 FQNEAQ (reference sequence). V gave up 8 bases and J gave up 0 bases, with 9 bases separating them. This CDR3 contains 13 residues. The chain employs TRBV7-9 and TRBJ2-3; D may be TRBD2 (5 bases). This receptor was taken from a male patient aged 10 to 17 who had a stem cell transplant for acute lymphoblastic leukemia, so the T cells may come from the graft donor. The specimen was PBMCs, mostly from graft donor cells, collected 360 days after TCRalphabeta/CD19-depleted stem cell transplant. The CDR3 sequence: CASGRASTDTQYF. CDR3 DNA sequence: TGTGCCAGCGGGCGGGCGAGCACAGATACGCAGTATTTT. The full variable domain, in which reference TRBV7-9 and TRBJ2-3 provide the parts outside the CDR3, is DTGVSQNPRHKITKRGQNVTFRCDPISEHNRLYWYRQTLGQGPEFLTYFQNEAQLEKSRLLSDRFSAERPKGSFSTLEIQRTEQGDSAMYLCASGRASTDTQYFGPGTRLTVL.